Presented here are 10 T cell receptor beta chains from one specimen sequenced in a study of cytomegalovirus exposure and HLA in healthy donors. PCR employed 60 Vbeta and 13 Jbeta primers. Using immunoSEQ multiplex PCR, the repertoire was profiled, and TCRdb retains in-frame clones only, with some absent. The sample yields 150,000 to 180,000 clones, 60% to 80% seen once. Sequenced sample: PBMCs. The receptors originated from a man aged 25-45 years in good health and CMV-seropositive.

The gene calls are TRBV10-3 and TRBJ2-5; 7 bases are shared with TRBD1. In germline, CDR1 is ENHRY, CDR2 SYGVKD. The CDR3 has 15 amino acids. V was clipped by 3 bases and J by 1 base; unmatched bases: 5. The DNA of the CDR3 is TGTGCCATCAGTGAATCCGCAGGGGGCCAAGAGACCCAGTACTTC. Protein sequence: CAISESAGGQETQYF.

This rearrangement joins TRBV27 to TRBJ1-2, with 10 nucleotides matching TRBD1. V lost 4 bases, J lost 4 bases, and 9 bases stayed unmatched. CDR3 length: 16 amino acids. Germline V lookup: CDR1 MNHEY, CDR2 SMNVEV (reference sequence). The CDR3 DNA reads as TGTGCCAGCAGTTCGGGACAGGGGCCCTCTGGCTATGGCTACACCTTC. It yields the protein CASSSGQGPSGYGYTF.

This chain connects TRBV7-2 to TRBJ1-6, with 8 bases that match TRBD1. Germline V gives CDR1 SGHTA, CDR2 FQGNSA. The CDR3 consists of 19 residues. V dropped 5 bases and J dropped 8; count of bases not matched to a gene: 20. The chain's CDR3 is CASSQTGAWSRQNYSPLHF. In DNA form, the CDR3 reads TGTGCCAGCAGCCAGACAGGGGCTTGGAGTCGACAGAACTATTCACCCCTCCACTTT.

In this sample, this clone turned up a few times. The chain recombines TRBV28 with TRBJ2-5; 7 bases match TRBD1. Germline values: CDR1 MDHEN, CDR2 SYDVKM. CDR3 length: 16 amino acids. Unmatched junction bases numbered 10, after V lost 2 bases and J lost 4 bases. The CDR3 DNA sequence: TGTGCCAGCAGTTTAATTTTGGGGGACAGAGGAGAGACCCAGTACTTC. Its translation is CASSLILGDRGETQYF. Based on the CDR3 plus reference TRBV28 and TRBJ2-5, the full variable domain is DVKVTQSSRYLVKRTGEKVFLECVQDMDHENMFWYRQDPGLGLRLIYFSYDVKMKEKGDIPEGYSVSREKKERFSLILESASTNQTSMYLCASSLILGDRGETQYFGPGTRLLVL.

CDR3 loop: CSVELWGRDTEAFF. Here the CDR3 DNA reads TGCAGCGTTGAATTGTGGGGGAGGGACACTGAAGCTTTCTTT. This chain joins TRBV29-1 and TRBJ1-1, with D possibly being TRBD1 (5 bases). CDR3 length equals 14 residues. Germline loops: CDR1 SQVTM, CDR2 ANQGSEA. The V end lost 2 bases, the J end lost 3 bases, and 13 bases lay between the germline ends.

The chain uses TRBV28 and TRBJ1-2, with 7 bases matching TRBD1. The CDR3 has 16 residues. Germline V gives CDR1 MDHEN, CDR2 SYDVKM. V lost 8 bases and J lost 4; bases outside the gene matches: 16. CDR3 sequence reads: CASFDLEGARIYGYTF. CDR3 sequence (DNA): TGTGCCAGCTTCGATTTAGAGGGGGCGCGGATCTATGGCTACACCTTC.

This clone was recorded only once. V is TRBV5-4 and J is TRBJ2-5; TRBD1 aligns across 8 bases. Germline CDR1 is SGHNT and CDR2 is YYREEE (reference sequence). J was trimmed by 5 bases and V by 6 bases; bases with no gene match: 12. The CDR3 is made up of 15 amino acids. CDR3 in DNA: TGTGCCAGCAAGGGGATCGCAGGGGGCGCGGAGACCCAGTACTTC. This codes for CASKGIAGGAETQYF.

In DNA form, the CDR3 reads TGTGCCAGCTCCCGGGGACTCACCAATAGCAATCAGCCCCAGCATTTT. The encoded protein is CASSRGLTNSNQPQHF. This sequence joins TRBV7-8 and TRBJ1-5, with TRBD1 as a possible D gene (5 bases). Germline V lookup: CDR1 SGHVS, CDR2 FQNEAQ. The CDR3 sequence is 16 residues long. Trimming removed 8 bases at V and 0 bases at J, with 17 bases between.

This sequence joins TRBV7-9 and TRBJ2-1, with D perhaps matching TRBD1 (5 bases). V was clipped by 3 bases and J by 8 bases, with 11 bases between them. The CDR3 sequence is 13 residues long. Germline CDR1 is SEHNR and CDR2 is FQNEAQ (reference sequence). The CDR3 nucleotides read TGTGCCAGCAGCTTGGTGGGGCCGGATGAGCAGTTCTTC. It specifies CASSLVGPDEQFF. The entire variable domain, with the rest obtained from reference TRBV7-9 and TRBJ2-1, is as follows: DTGVSQNPRHKITKRGQNVTFRCDPISEHNRLYWYRQTLGQGPEFLTYFQNEAQLEKSRLLSDRFSAERPKGSFSTLEIQRTEQGDSAMYLCASSLVGPDEQFFGPGTRLTVL.

The chain combines TRBV4-1 with TRBJ1-3; TRBD1 matches 7 bases. V trimming: 0 bases; J trimming: 5 bases; junction bases outside the gene matches: 4. Germline-derived CDR1 and CDR2 are MGHRA and YSYEKL. This CDR3 is 15 amino acids long. CDR3 sequence: CASSQDATGRNTIYF. CDR3 nucleotide sequence: TGCGCCAGCAGCCAAGACGCGACAGGGCGAAACACCATATATTTT.